The entry below gives a single T cell receptor (beta chain) sequence along with its context. Its antigen is not identified. This record comes from a study of Ad26.COV2.S vaccination and SARS-CoV-2 variants. Overall study context: Each vaccinee took Ad26.COV2.S intramuscularly, once or twice 56 days apart.

The study's findings and limits: Spike-specific TCR breadth ran higher among vaccine recipients than placebo recipients. There was reportedly substantial breadth in spike-specific CD8+ and CD4+ T cell responses after vaccination. The TCR breadth and depth analyses may have produced an underestimate of total T cell responses.

The V gene's germline CDR1 is KGHSH and CDR2 LQKENI. The length of the CDR3 is 14 residues. Trimming removed 2 bases from V and 4 bases from J; junction bases left unmatched: 3. Assay used: immunoSEQ multiplex PCR; TCRdb lists only in-frame clones, some missing. The sample has fewer than 500,000 clones, 75% to 90% seen once. Documented treatment: around 19 received Ad26.COV2.S at low or high dose, single or two shots; 5 received placebo; per-sample allocation not given. Sampling took place 63 days after the first vaccine or placebo injection. This TCR came from a person between 18 and 59 years old who received the Ad26.COV2.S COVID-19 vaccine or a placebo. The sample was peripheral blood, taken in a trial of Ad26.COV2.S vaccine versus placebo. V and J are TRBV18 and TRBJ2-7; 9 bases map to TRBD1. As DNA, the CDR3 is TGTGCCAGCTCACCAACAGGGGGCCGGTACGAGCAGTACGTC. It specifies CASSPTGGRYEQYV.